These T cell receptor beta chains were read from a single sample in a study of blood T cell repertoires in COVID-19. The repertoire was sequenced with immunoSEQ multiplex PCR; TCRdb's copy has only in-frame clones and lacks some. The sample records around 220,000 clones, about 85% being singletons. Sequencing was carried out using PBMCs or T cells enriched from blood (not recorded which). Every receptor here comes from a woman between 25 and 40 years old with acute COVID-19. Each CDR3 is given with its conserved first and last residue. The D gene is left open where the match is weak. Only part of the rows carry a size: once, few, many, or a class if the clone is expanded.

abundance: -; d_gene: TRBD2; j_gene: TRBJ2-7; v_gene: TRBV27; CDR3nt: TGTGCCAGCAGTTTGATAGCGGGAAGGTACGAGCAGTACTTC; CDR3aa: CASSLIAGRYEQYF
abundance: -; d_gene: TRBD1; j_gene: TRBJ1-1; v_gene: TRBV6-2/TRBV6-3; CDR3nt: TGTGCCAGCAGCTCCCGTCAGGGGGTCAAGACTGAAGCTTTCTTT; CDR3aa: CASSSRQGVKTEAFF
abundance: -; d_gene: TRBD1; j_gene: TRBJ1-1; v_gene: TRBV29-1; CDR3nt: TGCAGCGCAAGAACCGGGACAGGGGGGAACACTGAAGCTTTCTTT; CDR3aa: CSARTGTGGNTEAFF
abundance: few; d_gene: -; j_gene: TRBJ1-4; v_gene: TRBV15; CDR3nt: TGTGCCACCAGCAGAGATAAGTCGGGGAGTGAAAAACTGTTTTTT; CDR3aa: CATSRDKSGSEKLFF
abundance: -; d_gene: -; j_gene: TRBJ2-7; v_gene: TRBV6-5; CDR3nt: TGTGCCAGCAGTATCCGGGACATAGGATACGAGCAGTACTTC; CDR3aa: CASSIRDIGYEQYF
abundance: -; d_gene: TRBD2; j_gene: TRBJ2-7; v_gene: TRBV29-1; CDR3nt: TGCAGCGTTCGGGAGGGAGCGATCCTCTACGAGCAGTACTTC; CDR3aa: CSVREGAILYEQYF
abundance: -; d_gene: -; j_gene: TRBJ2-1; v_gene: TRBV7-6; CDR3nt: TGTGCCAGCAGCTTAGGACTCGGTTTAGGCTACAATGAGCAGTTCTTC; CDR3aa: CASSLGLGLGYNEQFF
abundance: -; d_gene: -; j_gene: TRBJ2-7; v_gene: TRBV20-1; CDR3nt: TGCAGTGCTAGTTTGCAGGGGCCCTACGAGCAGTACTTC; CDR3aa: CSASLQGPYEQYF
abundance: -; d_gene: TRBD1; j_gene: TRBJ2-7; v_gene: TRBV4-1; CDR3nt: TGCGCCAGCAGCCAAAGGGGCCGGGACAGGGGTTCCTTTCACTCCTACGAGCAGTACTTC; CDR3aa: CASSQRGRDRGSFHSYEQYF
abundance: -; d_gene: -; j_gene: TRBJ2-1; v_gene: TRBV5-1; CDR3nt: TGCGCCAGCAGAACGTCAGGTTTCGAAAATGAGCAGTTCTTC; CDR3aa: CASRTSGFENEQFF
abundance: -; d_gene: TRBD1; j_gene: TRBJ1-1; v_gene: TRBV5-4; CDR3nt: TGTGCCAGCAGCTTTTTTACAGGGGGGAACACTGAAGCTTTCTTT; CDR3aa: CASSFFTGGNTEAFF
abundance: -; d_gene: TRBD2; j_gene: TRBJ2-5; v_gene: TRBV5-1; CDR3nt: TGCGCCAGCAGCTCATCGCCCGGGACTAGCGGGGGGGCGGGAGAGACCCAGTACTTC; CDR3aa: CASSSSPGTSGGAGETQYF
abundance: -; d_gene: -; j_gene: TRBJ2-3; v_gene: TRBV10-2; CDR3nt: TGCGCCAGACAGGGCACAGATACGCAGTATTTT; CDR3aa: CARQGTDTQYF
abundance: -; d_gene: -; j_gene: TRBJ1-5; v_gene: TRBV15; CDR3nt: TGTGCCACCAGCAGAGATCTCAGCAATCAGCCCCAGCATTTT; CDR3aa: CATSRDLSNQPQHF
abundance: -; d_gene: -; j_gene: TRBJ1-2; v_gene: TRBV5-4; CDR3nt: TGTGCCAGCAGCTTGGTCGGCAGGCCGCCATGGGGCTACACCTTC; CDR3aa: CASSLVGRPPWGYTF
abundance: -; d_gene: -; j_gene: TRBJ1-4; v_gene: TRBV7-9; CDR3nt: TGTGCCAGCAGCACGGCCGAGGGTGGGGAAAAACTGTTTTTT; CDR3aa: CASSTAEGGEKLFF
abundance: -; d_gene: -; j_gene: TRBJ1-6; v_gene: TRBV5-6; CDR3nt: TGTGCCAGCAGCTTGCCCCGCTCCTATAATTCACCCCTCCACTTT; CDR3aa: CASSLPRSYNSPLHF
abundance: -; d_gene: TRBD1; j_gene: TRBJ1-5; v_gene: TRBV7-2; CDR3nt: TGTGCCAGCAGCTTAGTACAGGGGGTCAATCAGCCCCAGCATTTT; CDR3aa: CASSLVQGVNQPQHF
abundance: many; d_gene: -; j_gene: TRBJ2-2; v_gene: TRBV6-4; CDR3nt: TGTGCCAGCAGTGAGGGAGAAAACACCGGGGAGCTGTTTTTT; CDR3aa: CASSEGENTGELFF
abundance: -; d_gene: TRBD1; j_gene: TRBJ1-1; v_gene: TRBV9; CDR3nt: TGTGCCAGCAGCGTAGGCCAGGGGGCAGGTAGGAACACTGAAGCTTTCTTT; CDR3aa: CASSVGQGAGRNTEAFF
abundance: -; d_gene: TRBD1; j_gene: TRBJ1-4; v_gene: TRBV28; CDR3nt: TGTGCCAGCAGTCAAGCCGGGACAGGGGCCCTAACCTCGGAAAAACTGTTTTTT; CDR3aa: CASSQAGTGALTSEKLFF
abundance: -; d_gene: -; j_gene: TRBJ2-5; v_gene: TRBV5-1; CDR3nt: TGCGCCAGCAGCTTGGAGGAGCAAGAGACCCAGTACTTC; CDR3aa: CASSLEEQETQYF
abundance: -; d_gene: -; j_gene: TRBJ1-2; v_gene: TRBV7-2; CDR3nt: TGTGCCAGCAGCTTAAACGGGAAGGGACACACCCAGGGGGGCTACACCTTC; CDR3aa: CASSLNGKGHTQGGYTF
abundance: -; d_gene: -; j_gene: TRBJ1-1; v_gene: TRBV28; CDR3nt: TGTGCCAGCAGTTTAAAGGGGCTAGGGGCTTTCTTT; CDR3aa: CASSLKGLGAFF
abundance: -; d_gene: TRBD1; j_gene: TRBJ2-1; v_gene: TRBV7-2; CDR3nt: TGTGCCAGCAGCCCGAGGATCGACAGGGGGATTCAGCAGTTCTTC; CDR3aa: CASSPRIDRGIQQFF
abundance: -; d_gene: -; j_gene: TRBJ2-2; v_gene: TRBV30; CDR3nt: TGTGCCTGGACCAGGCTTTCAAACACCGGGGAGCTGTTTTTT; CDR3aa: CAWTRLSNTGELFF
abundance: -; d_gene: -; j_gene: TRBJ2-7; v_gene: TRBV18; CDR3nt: TGTGCCAGCTCCCCCGGCTCCTACGAGCAGTACTTC; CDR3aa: CASSPGSYEQYF
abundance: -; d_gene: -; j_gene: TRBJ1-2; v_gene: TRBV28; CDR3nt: TGTGCCAGCAGTTTGGGGGGGGCGCCAGGGTATGGCTACACCTTC; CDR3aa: CASSLGGAPGYGYTF
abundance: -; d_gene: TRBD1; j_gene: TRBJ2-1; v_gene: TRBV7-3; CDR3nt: TGTGCCAGCAGCCAAGGACAGGGGGCCAGTGAGCAGTTCTTC; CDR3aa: CASSQGQGASEQFF
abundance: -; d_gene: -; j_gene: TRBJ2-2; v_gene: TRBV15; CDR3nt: TGTGCCACCACCCTAGGCCAAGGGGCGCGCGGCACCGGGGAGCTGTTTTTT; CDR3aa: CATTLGQGARGTGELFF
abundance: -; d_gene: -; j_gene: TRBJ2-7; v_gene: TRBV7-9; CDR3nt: TGTGCCAGCAGCCCCCGGGACTGGTCCTACGAGCAGTACTTC; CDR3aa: CASSPRDWSYEQYF
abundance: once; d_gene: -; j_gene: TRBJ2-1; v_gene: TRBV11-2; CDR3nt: TGTGCCAGCACCGATACCGGCGGTGAGCAGTTCTTC; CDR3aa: CASTDTGGEQFF